These 11 T cell receptor beta chains came from one sample sequenced in a study of T cell responses to AZD1222 COVID-19 vaccine. The protocol was immunoSEQ multiplex PCR, while the TCRdb copy is restricted to in-frame clones and leaves out a portion. The sample lists approximately 46,000 clones; 60% to 85% were seen once. The sample in question was peripheral blood, obtained on day 0 of AZD1222 vaccination. All receptors come from an adult in good health.

The J gene is TRBJ2-7, the V gene TRBV19; D remains unclear. The CDR3 loop spans 13 amino acids. V shed 5 bases and J shed 2 bases, with 10 bases lying between them. The V gene's germline CDR1 is LNHDA and CDR2 SQIVND (reference sequence). CDR3 sequence (DNA): TGTGCCAGTAGTCCCCGTTGTCCCTACGAGCAGTACGTC. It codes for CASSPRCPYEQYV.

The V call is TRBV12-3 or TRBV12-4, the J call TRBJ1-4; unclear D gene. The CDR3 extends over 13 amino acids. V gave up 1 base and J gave up 7 bases, with 7 bases separating them. CDR3 residues: CASSLGTAEKLFF. CDR3 coding DNA: TGTGCCAGCAGTTTAGGGACCGCTGAAAAACTGTTTTTT.

The V and J genes are TRBV29-1 and TRBJ2-2, with a weak D call TRBD1 (7 bases). Germline V gene data show CDR1 as SQVTM and CDR2 as ANQGSEA. Trimming stripped 4 bases from V and 3 bases from J, with 12 bases between. The CDR3 loop spans 14 amino acids. Written as DNA, the CDR3 is TGCAGCGTTGGGAGGGGGCTAGACACCGGGGAGCTGTTTTTT. This gives the protein CSVGRGLDTGELFF.

The rearrangement links TRBV9 to TRBJ1-3; TRBD1 matches at 7 bases. CDR3 length: 15 amino acids. The V and J ends lost 0 bases and 2 bases, in that order; junction bases with no gene match: 2. From germline, CDR1 is SGDLS and CDR2 YYNGEE. In nucleotides, the CDR3 is TGTGCCAGCAGCGTAGAGGGGGCTGCTGGAAACACCATATATTTT. This gives the protein CASSVEGAAGNTIYF.

This chain links TRBV19 with TRBJ1-5, with D maybe TRBD1 (6 bases). This CDR3 spans 15 amino acids. Trimming took off 6 bases at V and 0 bases at J, with 12 bases between the two ends. Germline V lookup: CDR1 LNHDA, CDR2 SQIVND (reference sequence). This CDR3 is CASREQGPSNQPQHF. For the CDR3, the DNA is TGTGCCAGTAGGGAACAGGGACCTAGCAATCAGCCCCAGCATTTT.

The chain is built from TRBV5-6 and TRBJ2-3, with a possible D match to TRBD2 (5 bases). V was trimmed by 4 bases and J by 6 bases, leaving 15 bases between them. The germline CDR1 and CDR2 sequences are SGHDT and YYEEEE. The CDR3 runs to 14 residues. CDR3 nucleotides: TGTGCCAGCAGCAGGCCCTCACCGGGGGATACGCAGTATTTT. Translated, it gives CASSRPSPGDTQYF.

The chain employs TRBV27 and TRBJ1-2; tentatively, D is TRBD1 (5 bases). Germline lookup yields CDR1 MNHEY and CDR2 SMNVEV (reference sequence). The V and J ends lost 5 bases and 5 bases respectively, with 18 bases between them. This CDR3 comprises 15 residues. The DNA of the CDR3 is TGTGCCAGCAGTCTCACCCCGGGACGGATGTATGGCTACACCTTC. This gives the protein CASSLTPGRMYGYTF.

The V call is TRBV6-2 or TRBV6-3, the J call TRBJ1-5, with D hard to call. The ends were cut back, 1 base at V and 7 bases at J, with 8 bases in the middle. Germline loops: CDR1 MNHEY, CDR2 SVGEGT. The CDR3 is 13 amino acids. The CDR3 nucleotides are TGTGCCAGCAGTTACTATTTATCCCAGCCCCAGCATTTT. It encodes CASSYYLSQPQHF.

The rearrangement joins TRBV7-9 to TRBJ2-3, with TRBD2 matching over 9 bases. The CDR3 covers 16 residues. Germline V gives CDR1 SEHNR, CDR2 FQNEAQ (reference sequence). Trimming at V came to 5 bases and at J to 5 bases, leaving 11 bases not matched to a gene. The CDR3 loop is CASSHAASGEKDTQYF. In nucleotides, the CDR3 is TGTGCCAGCAGCCATGCGGCTAGCGGGGAGAAAGATACGCAGTATTTT.

The rearrangement links TRBV6-6 to TRBJ1-4, with 8 bases lining up with TRBD1. Germline trimming cut 5 bases from V and 6 bases from J; bases unmatched to any gene: 17. Germline-derived CDR1 and CDR2 are MNHNY and SVGAGI (reference sequence). This CDR3 is built from 18 residues. In DNA, the CDR3 is TGTGCCAGCAGTCCCCTGAGGACAGGGAGGAGAATGGATGAAAAACTGTTTTTT. This encodes CASSPLRTGRRMDEKLFF.

The chain has TRBV20-1 and TRBJ2-3; TRBD2 agrees at 8 bases. CDR1 and CDR2 from the germline V gene are DFQATT and SNEGSKA (reference sequence). V lost 3 bases, J lost 6 bases, and 8 bases stayed unmatched. The CDR3 has 14 amino acids. DNA for the CDR3: TGCAGTGCTAGTAGCCTAGCGGGCTCGGATACGCAGTATTTT. Translated: CSASSLAGSDTQYF.